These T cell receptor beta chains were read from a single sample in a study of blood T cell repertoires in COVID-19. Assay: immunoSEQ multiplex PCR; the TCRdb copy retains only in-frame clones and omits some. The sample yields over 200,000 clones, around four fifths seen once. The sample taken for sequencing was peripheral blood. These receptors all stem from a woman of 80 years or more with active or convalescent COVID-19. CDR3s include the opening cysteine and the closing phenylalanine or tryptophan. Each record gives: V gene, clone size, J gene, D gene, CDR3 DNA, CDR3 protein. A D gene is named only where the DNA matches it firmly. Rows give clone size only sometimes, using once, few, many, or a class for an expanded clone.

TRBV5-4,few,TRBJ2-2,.,TGTGCCAGCAGCTCACCTACCGGGACAGGGGAGCTGTTTTTT,CASSSPTGTGELFF
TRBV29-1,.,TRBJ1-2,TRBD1,TGCAGCGTTGAAGATCGGTATGGCCCCGGGACAGGGGACTATGGCTACACCTTC,CSVEDRYGPGTGDYGYTF
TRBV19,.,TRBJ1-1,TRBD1,TGTGCCAGTAGCCCGACAGGGAGCACTGAAGCTTTCTTT,CASSPTGSTEAFF
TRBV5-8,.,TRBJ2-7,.,TGTGCCAGCAGCTTGGACCTATCCTACGAGCAGTACTTC,CASSLDLSYEQYF
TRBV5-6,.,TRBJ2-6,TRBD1,TGTGCCAGCAGCACGACAGGGTCTGGGGCCAACGTCCTGACTTTC,CASSTTGSGANVLTF
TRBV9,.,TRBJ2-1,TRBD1,TGTGCCAGCAGCGTAGCTCAGGGGGTGCGGTTCTTC,CASSVAQGVRFF
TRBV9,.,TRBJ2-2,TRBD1,TGTGCCAGCAGCGTTGGACAGGTTGGCGGGGAGCTGTTTTTT,CASSVGQVGGELFF
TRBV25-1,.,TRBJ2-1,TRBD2,TGTGCCAGCAGCGCCGGGACTAGCGGGAGGAGTGAGCAGTTCTTC,CASSAGTSGRSEQFF
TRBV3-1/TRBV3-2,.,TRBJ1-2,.,TGTGCCAGCAGCCCCCTACGGGGGGCGGGTGGCTACACCTTC,CASSPLRGAGGYTF
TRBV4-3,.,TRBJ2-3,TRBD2,TGCGCCAGCAGCCAAGCTAAGCGGGAGACAGATACGCAGTATTTT,CASSQAKRETDTQYF
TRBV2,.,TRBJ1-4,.,TGTGCCAGCAGTGAACAGGTCCGCGAAAAACTGTTTTTT,CASSEQVREKLFF
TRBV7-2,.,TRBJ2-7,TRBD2,TGTGCCAGCAGCTTAGCAAGCCTAGCGGGGAGCTCCTACGAGCAGTACTTC,CASSLASLAGSSYEQYF
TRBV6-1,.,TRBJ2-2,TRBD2,TGTGCCAGCAGTGAGGGACTAGCGGGAGCCGGGGAGCTGTTTTTT,CASSEGLAGAGELFF
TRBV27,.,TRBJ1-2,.,TGTGCCAGCAGTCCTAACCGGGACATCTCTAAGAGCTACACCTTC,CASSPNRDISKSYTF
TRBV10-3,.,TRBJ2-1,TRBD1,TGTGCCTCCAGAGGTTTACAGGGGGAATACAATGAGCAGTTCTTC,CASRGLQGEYNEQFF
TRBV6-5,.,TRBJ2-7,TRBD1,TGTGCCAGCAGGGGACAGACAAGGAGCTCCTACGAGCAGTACTTC,CASRGQTRSSYEQYF
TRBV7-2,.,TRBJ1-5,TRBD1,TGTGCCAGCAGCTCGAGGGACAGGATCGGCAATCAGCCCCAGCATTTT,CASSSRDRIGNQPQHF
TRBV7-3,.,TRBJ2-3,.,TGTGCCAGCAGCTTAGTTCAGGCCTCAGATACGCAGTATTTT,CASSLVQASDTQYF
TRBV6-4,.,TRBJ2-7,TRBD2,TGTGCCAGCAGTCGACTCCGCGGGAGGGCGTGCGAGCAGTACTTC,CASSRLRGRACEQYF
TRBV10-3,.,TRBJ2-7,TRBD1,TGTGCCATCAGCCTGGGACAGGGGGCGGACGAGCAGTACTTC,CAISLGQGADEQYF
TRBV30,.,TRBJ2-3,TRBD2,TGTGCCTGGAGTGTGGGAGGAGCGGCGGGAGCAGATACGCAGTATTTT,CAWSVGGAAGADTQYF
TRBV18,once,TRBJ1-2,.,TGTGCCAGCTCACCACAGGGGGACTATGGCTACACCTTC,CASSPQGDYGYTF
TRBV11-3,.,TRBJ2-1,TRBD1,TGTGCCAGCAGCTTTACAGGGGGCAGTAGGGATCGTGAGCAGTTCTTC,CASSFTGGSRDREQFF
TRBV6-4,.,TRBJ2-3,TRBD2,TGTGCCAGCAGTCAACTAGCGGGGGGTCGGGATACGCAGTATTTT,CASSQLAGGRDTQYF
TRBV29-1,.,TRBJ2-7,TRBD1,TGCAGCGCTGGACAGGGCGTAAAATACGAGCAGTACTTC,CSAGQGVKYEQYF
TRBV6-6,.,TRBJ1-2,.,TGTGCCAGCCGTAGACAGGAAACTAACTATGGCTACACCTTC,CASRRQETNYGYTF
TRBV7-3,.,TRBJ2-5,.,TGTGCCAGCAGTCGACAGCACCAAGAGACCCAGTACTTC,CASSRQHQETQYF
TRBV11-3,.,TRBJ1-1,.,TGTGCCAGCAGCTTAACGGCTGAAGCTTTCTTT,CASSLTAEAFF
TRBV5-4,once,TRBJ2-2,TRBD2,TGTGCCAGCAGCTTGACTCTAGCGGCTAGGAACACCGGGGAGCTGTTTTTT,CASSLTLAARNTGELFF
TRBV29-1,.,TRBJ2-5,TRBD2,TGCAGCGTTCCCCCCGATTCAGCGGGAGCGGGAGAGACCCAGTACTTC,CSVPPDSAGAGETQYF
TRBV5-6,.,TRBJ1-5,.,TGTGCCAGCAGCTTGGGCCCAGGGGTAGTTAATCAGCCCCAGCATTTT,CASSLGPGVVNQPQHF
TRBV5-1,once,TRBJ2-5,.,TGCGCCAGCAGCCGGAATTCGGGGGAGACCCAGTACTTC,CASSRNSGETQYF
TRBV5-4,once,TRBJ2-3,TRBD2,TGTGCCAGCAGCTCAGGGGGAGCGGGGGGGCTCGTGGCAGATACGCAGTATTTT,CASSSGGAGGLVADTQYF
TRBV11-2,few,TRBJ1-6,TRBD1,TGTGCCAGCAGCTTAGATGTTGGGACAGGGAGGTCACCCCTCCACTTT,CASSLDVGTGRSPLHF
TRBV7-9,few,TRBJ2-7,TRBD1,TGTGCCAGCAGCCCCTGGGGCCGGACAGGGGCGTACGAGCAGTACTTC,CASSPWGRTGAYEQYF
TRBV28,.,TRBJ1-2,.,TGTGCCAGCAGTTTTGAGTACTATGGCTACACCTTC,CASSFEYYGYTF
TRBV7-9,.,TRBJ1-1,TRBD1,TGTGCCAGCAGGTTATTGACAGGGGAGCAAGCTTTCTTT,CASRLLTGEQAFF
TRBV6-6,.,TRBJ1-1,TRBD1,TGTGCCAGCAGTCAAGGGGGCGGCACTGAAGCTTTCTTT,CASSQGGGTEAFF
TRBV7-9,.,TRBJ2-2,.,TGTGCCAGCAGCTTACTCAGGGGTCCCGGGGAGCTGTTTTTT,CASSLLRGPGELFF
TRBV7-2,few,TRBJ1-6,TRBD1,TGTGCCAGCAGCTTCCGAGGACAGGGGAGGACACCCCTCCACTTT,CASSFRGQGRTPLHF
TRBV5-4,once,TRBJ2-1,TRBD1,TGTGCCAGCAGCCTACAGGGGGCTAACACGAATGAGCAGTTCTTC,CASSLQGANTNEQFF
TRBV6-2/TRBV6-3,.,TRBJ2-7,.,TGTGCCAGCAGTTACGGAGGGGCTTACTCCTACGAGCAGTACTTC,CASSYGGAYSYEQYF
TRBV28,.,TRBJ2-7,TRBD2,TGTGCCAGCAGTTCGGGACTAGCGGGTGACGAGCAGTACTTC,CASSSGLAGDEQYF
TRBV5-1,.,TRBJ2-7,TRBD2,TGCGCCAGCAGCTTAGGGCTAGCGGCCGGCTACGAGCAGTACTTC,CASSLGLAAGYEQYF
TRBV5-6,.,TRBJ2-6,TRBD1,TGTGCCAGCAGCTTGAGGGGGCGGACTGATGGGGCCAACGTCCTGACTTTC,CASSLRGRTDGANVLTF
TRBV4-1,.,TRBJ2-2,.,TGCGCCAGCAGCCAGAGAGGGGGAGTTACCGGGGAGCTGTTTTTT,CASSQRGGVTGELFF